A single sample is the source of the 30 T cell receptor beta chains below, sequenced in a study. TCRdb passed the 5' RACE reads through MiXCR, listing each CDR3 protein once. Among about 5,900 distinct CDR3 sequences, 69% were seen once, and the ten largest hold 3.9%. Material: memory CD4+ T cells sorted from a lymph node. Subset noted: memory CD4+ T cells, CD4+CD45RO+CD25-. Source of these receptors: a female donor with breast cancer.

CDR3 sequence: CASSFRGETQYF. The CDR3, as DNA: TGTGCCAGCAGCTTCAGGGGAGAGACCCAGTACTTC. The chain couples TRBV6-6 to TRBJ2-5, with D maybe TRBD1 (6 bases). V was trimmed by 6 bases and J by 4 bases, leaving 9 bases between them. Germline lookup yields CDR1 MNHNY and CDR2 SVGAGI (reference sequence). The CDR3 consists of 12 residues.

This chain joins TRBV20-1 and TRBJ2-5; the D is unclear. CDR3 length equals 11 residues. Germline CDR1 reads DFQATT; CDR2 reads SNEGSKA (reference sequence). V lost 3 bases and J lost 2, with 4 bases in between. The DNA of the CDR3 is TGCAGTGCTAGTACTCAAGAGACCCAGTACTTC. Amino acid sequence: CSASTQETQYF.

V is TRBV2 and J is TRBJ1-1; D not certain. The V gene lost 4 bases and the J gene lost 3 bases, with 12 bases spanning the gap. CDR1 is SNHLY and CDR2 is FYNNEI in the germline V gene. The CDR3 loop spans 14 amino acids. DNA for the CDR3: TGTGCCAGCAGTGCGACTGACCACGACACTGAAGCTTTCTTT. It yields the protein CASSATDHDTEAFF.

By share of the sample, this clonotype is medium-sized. CDR3 nucleotide sequence: TGTGCCAGCAGCTTAAAGATGGCTAGCGGGGAAGATACGCAGTATTTT. Its translation is CASSLKMASGEDTQYF. The chain combines TRBV7-3 with TRBJ2-3; 9 bases line up with TRBD2. Per germline, CDR1 SGHTA and CDR2 FQGTGA. This CDR3 is 16 amino acids long. V was clipped by 1 base and J by 5 bases; unmatched bases: 7.

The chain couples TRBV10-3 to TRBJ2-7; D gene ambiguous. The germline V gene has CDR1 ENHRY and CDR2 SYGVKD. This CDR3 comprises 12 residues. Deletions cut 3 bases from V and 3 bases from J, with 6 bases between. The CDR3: CAISDRHYEQYF. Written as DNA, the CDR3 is TGTGCCATCAGTGACAGGCACTACGAGCAGTACTTC.

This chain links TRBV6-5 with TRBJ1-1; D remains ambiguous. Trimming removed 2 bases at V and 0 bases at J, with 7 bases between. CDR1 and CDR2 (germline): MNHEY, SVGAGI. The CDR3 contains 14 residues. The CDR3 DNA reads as TGTGCCAGCAGTTACCCCGGGATGAACACTGAAGCTTTCTTT. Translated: CASSYPGMNTEAFF.

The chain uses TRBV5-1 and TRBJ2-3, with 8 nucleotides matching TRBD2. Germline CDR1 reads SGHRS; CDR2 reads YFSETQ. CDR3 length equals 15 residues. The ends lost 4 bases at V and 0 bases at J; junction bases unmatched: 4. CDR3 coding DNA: TGCGCCAGCAGCCGCCTAGCGGGTAGCACAGATACGCAGTATTTT. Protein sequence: CASSRLAGSTDTQYF.

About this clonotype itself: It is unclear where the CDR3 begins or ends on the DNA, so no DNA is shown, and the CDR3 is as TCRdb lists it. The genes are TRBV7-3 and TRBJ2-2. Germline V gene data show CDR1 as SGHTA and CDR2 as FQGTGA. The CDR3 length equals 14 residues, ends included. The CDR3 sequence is CASSTGPNTGSCFF.

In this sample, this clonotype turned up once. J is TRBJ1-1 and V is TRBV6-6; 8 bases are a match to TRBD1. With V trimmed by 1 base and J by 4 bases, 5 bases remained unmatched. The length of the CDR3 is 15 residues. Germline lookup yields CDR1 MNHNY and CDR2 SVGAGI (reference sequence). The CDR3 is CASSYFGQGSTEAFF. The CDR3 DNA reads TGTGCCAGCAGTTACTTCGGACAGGGAAGCACTGAAGCTTTCTTT.

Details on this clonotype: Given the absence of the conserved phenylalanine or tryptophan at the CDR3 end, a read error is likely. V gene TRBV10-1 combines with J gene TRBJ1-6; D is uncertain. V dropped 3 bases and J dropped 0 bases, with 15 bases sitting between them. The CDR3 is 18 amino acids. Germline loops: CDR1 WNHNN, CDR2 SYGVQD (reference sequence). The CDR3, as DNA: TGCGCCAGCAGTGAATATGTGCTGACCAGCTCCTATAATTCACCCCTCCACCTT. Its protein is CASSEYVLTSSYNSPLHL.

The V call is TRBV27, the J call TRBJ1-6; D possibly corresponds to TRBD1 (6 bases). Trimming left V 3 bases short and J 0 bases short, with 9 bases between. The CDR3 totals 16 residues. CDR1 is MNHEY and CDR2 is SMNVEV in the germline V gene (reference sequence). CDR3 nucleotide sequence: TGTGCCAGCAGTTTGACAGGTTTCTCCTATAATTCACCCCTCCACTTT. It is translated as CASSLTGFSYNSPLHF.

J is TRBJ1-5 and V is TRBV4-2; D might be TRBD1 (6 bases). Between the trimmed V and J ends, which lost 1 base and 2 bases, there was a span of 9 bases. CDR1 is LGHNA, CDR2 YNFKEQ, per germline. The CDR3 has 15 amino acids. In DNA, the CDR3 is TGTGCCAGCAGCCAAGGAGCAGGGGGCAATCAGCCCCAGCATTTT. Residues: CASSQGAGGNQPQHF.

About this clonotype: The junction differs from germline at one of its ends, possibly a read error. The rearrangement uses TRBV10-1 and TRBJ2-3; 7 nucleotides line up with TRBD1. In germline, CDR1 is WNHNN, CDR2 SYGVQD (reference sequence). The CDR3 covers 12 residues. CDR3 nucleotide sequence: TGCGCCAGCGAACAGGGGAAAGATACGCTGTATTTT. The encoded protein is CASEQGKDTLYF.

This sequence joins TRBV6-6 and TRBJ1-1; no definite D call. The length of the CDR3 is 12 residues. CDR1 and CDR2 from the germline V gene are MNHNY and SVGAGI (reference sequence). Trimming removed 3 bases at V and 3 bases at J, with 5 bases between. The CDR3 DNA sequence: TGTGCCAGCAGTTATGGGGACACTGAAGCTTTCTTT. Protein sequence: CASSYGDTEAFF.

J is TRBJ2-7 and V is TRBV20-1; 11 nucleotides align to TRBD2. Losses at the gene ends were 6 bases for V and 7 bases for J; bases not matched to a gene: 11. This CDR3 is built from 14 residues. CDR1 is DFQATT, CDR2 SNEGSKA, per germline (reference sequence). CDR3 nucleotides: TGCAGTGCAATAACTAGCGGGAGAGGGTGGGAGCAGTACTTC. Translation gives CSAITSGRGWEQYF.

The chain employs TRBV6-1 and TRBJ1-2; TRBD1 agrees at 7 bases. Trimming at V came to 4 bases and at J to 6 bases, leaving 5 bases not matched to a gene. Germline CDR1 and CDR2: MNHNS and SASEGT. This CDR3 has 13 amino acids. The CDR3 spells CASSADRVDGYTF. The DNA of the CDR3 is TGTGCCAGCAGTGCCGACAGGGTGGATGGCTACACCTTC.

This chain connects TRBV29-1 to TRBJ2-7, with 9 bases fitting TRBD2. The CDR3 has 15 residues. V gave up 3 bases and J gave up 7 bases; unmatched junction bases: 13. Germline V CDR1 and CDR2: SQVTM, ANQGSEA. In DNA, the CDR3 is TGCAGCGTTGAGGGGGTAGCGGGAGTGTTGGGGGAGCAGTACTTC. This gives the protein CSVEGVAGVLGEQYF.

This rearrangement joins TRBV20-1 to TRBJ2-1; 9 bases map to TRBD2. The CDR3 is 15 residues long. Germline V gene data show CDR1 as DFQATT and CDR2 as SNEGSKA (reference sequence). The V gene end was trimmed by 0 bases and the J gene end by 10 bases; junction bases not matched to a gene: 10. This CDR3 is CSARDQAGGPYEQFF. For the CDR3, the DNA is TGCAGTGCTAGAGATCAGGCGGGAGGGCCGTACGAGCAGTTCTTC.

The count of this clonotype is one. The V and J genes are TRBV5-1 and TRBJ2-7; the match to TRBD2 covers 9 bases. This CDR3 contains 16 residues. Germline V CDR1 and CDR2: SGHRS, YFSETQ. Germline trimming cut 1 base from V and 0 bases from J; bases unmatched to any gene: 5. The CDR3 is CASSLLPSGNSYEQYF. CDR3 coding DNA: TGCGCCAGCAGCTTGCTCCCTAGCGGGAACTCCTACGAGCAGTACTTC.

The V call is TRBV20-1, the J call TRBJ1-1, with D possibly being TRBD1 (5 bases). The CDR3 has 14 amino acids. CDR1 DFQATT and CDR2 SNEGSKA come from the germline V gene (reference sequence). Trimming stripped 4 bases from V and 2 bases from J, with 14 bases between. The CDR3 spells CSATPAGYNTEAFF. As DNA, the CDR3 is TGCAGTGCTACCCCCGCAGGGTACAACACTGAAGCTTTCTTT.

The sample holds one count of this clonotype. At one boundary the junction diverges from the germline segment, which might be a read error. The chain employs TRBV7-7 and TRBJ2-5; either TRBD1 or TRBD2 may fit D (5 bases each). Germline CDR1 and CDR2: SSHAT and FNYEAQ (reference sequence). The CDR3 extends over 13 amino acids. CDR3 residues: CASSLGPEETQYF. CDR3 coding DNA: TGTGCTAGCAGCTTGGGACCCGAGGAGACCCAGTACTTC. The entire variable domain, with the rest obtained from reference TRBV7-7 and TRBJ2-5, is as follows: GAGVSQSPRYKVTKRGQDVTLRCDPISSHATLYWYQQALGQGPEFLTYFNYEAQPDKSGLPSDRFSAERPEGSISTLTIQRTEQRDSAMYRCASSLGPEETQYFGPGTRLLVL.

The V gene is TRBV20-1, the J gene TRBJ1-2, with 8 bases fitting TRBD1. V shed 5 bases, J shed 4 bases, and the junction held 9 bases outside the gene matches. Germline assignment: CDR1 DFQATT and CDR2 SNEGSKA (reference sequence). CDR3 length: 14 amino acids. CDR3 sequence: CSAERQGTSYGYTF. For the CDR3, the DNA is TGCAGTGCTGAAAGACAGGGGACCAGCTATGGCTACACCTTC.

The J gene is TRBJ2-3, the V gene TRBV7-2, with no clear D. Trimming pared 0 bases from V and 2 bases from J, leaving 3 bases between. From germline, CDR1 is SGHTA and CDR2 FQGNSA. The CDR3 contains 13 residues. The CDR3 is CTSSLAFTDTQYF. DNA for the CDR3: TGTACCAGCAGCTTAGCTTTCACAGATACGCAGTATTTT.

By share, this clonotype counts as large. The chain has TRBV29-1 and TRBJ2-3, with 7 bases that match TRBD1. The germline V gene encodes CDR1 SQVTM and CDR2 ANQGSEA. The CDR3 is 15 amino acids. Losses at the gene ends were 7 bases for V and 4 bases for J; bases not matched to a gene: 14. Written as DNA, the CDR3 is TGCAGCGGTGGCCGGACACGACAGGGATCAGATACGCAGTATTTT. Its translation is CSGGRTRQGSDTQYF.

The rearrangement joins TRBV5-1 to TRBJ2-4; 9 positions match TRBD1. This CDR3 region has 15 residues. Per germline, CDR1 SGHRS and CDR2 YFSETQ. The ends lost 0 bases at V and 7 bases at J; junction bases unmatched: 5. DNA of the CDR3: TGCGCCAGCAGCTTGGGGGACAGGGCGGCGAACATTCAGTACTTC. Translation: CASSLGDRAANIQYF.

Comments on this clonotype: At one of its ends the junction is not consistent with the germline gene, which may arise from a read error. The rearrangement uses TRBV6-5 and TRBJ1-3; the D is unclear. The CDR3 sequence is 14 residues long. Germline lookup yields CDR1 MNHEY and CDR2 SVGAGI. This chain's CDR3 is CANSYMSSGNTIYF. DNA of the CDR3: TGTGCCAACAGTTACATGAGCTCTGGAAACACCATATATTTT.

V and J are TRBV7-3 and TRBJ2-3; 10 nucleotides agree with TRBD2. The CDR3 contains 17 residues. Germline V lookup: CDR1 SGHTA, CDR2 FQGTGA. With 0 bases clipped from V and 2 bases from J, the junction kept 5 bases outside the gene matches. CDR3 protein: CASSLTVAGGITDTQYF. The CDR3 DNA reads TGTGCCAGCAGCTTAACGGTAGCGGGGGGAATCACAGATACGCAGTATTTT. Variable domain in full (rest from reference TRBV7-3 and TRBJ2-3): GAGVSQTPSNKVTEKGKYVELRCDPISGHTALYWYRQSLGQGPEFLIYFQGTGAADDSGLPNDRFFAVRPEGSVSTLKIQRTERGDSAVYLCASSLTVAGGITDTQYFGPGTRLTVL.

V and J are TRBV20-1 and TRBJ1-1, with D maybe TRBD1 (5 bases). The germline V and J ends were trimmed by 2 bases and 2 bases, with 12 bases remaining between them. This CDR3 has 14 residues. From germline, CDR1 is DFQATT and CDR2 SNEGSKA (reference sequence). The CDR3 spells CSARRGGFNTEAFF. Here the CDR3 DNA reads TGCAGTGCTAGAAGGGGAGGTTTTAACACTGAAGCTTTCTTT.

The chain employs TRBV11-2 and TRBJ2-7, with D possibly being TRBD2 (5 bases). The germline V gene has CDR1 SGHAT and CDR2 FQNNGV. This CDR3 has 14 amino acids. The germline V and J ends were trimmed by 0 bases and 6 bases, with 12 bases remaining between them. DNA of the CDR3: TGTGCCAGCAGCTTAGACCTAGCAATCCGCGAGCAGTACTTC. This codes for CASSLDLAIREQYF.

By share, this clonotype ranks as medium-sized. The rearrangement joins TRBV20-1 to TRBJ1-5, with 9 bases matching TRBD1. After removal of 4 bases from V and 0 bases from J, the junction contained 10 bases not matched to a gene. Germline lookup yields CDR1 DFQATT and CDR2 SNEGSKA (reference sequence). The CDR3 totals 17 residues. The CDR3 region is CSAILGQGDHSNQPQHF. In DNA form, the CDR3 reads TGCAGTGCTATATTGGGACAGGGCGACCATAGCAATCAGCCCCAGCATTTT.